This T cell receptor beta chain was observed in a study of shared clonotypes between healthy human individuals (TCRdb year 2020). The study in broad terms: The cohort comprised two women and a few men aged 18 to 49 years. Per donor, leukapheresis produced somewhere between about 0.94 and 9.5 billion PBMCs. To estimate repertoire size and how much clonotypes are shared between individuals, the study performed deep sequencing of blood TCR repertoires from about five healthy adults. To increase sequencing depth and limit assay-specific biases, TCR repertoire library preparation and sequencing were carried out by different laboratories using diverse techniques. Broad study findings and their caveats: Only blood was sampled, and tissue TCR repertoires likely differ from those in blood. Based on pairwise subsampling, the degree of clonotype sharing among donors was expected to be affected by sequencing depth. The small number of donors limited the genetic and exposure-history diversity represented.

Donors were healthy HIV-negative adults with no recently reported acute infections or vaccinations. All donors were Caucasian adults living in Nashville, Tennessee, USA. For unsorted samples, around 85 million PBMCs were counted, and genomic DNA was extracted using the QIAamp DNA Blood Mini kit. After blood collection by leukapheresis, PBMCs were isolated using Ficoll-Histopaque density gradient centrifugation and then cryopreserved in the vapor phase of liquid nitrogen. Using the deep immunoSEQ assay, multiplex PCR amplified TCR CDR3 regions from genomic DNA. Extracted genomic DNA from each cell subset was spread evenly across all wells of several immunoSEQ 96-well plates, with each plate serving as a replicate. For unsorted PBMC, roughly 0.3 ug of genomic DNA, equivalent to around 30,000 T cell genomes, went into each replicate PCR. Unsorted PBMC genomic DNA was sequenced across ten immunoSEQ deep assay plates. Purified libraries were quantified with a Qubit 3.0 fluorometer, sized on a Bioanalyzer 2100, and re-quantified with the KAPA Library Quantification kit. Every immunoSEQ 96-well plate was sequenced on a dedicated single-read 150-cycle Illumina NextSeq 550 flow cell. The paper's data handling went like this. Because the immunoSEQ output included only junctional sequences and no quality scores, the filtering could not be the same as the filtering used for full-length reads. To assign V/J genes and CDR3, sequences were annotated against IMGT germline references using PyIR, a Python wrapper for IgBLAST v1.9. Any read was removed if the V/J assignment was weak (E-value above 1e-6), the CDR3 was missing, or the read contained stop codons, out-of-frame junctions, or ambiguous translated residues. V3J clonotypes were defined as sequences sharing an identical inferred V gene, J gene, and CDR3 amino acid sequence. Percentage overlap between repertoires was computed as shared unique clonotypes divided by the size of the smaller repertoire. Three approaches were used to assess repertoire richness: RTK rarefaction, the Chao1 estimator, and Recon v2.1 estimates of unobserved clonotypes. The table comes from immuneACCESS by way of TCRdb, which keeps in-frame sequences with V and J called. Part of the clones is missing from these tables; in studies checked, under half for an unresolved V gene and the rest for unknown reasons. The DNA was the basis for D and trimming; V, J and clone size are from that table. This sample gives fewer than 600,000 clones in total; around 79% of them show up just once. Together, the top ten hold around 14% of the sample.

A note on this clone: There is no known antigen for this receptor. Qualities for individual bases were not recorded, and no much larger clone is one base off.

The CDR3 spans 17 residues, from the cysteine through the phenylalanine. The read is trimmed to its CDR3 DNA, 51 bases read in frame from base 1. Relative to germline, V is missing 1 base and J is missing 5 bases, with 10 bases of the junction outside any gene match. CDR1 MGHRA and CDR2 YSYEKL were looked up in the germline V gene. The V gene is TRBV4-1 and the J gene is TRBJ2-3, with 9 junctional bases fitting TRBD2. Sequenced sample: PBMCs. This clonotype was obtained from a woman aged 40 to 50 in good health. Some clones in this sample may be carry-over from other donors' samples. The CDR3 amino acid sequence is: CASSQVLGAGGVDTQYF. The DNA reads TGCGCCAGCAGCCAAGTTTTGGGAGCGGGAGGTGTAGATACGCAGTATTTT.